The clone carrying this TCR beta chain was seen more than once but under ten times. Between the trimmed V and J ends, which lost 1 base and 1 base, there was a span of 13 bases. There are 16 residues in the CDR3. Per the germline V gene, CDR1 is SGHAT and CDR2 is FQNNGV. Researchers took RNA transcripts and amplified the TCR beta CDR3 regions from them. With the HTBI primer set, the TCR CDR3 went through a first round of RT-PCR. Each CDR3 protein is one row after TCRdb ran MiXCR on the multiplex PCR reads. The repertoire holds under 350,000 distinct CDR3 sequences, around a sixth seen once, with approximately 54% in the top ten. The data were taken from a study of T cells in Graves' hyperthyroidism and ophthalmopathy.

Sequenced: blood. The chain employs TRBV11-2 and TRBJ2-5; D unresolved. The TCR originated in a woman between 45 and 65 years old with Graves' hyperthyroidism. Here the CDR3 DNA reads TGTGCCAGCAGCTTAGGGTCTCGATGGGGCCAAGAGACCCAGTACTTC. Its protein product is CASSLGSRWGQETQYF.